The subject of this entry is one T cell receptor (beta chain). Its antigen is not identified. Primers for the PCR totalled 60 Vbeta and 13 Jbeta. Produced via immunoSEQ multiplex PCR; TCRdb's table is partial and in-frame only. The table records around 180,000 clones, 65% to 80% of them present only once. The data stem from a study of cytomegalovirus exposure and HLA in healthy donors. The study, taken as a whole, reports: Immune exposure information comprised only CMV serostatus.

The CDR3 contains 22 residues. J was trimmed by 8 bases and V by 4 bases; bases with no gene match: 30. Germline CDR1 is SGHTA and CDR2 is FQGTGA. The origin of this receptor is a woman in her thirties or forties in good health and CMV-seronegative. The sample taken for sequencing was PBMCs. The chain employs TRBV7-3 and TRBJ2-2; 8 bases are shared with TRBD1. DNA for the CDR3: TGTGCCAGCAGCTCCCGTACGTGGGACAGGACATACTATGAAGTGGGGCCTGGGGAGCTGTTTTTT. Protein product: CASSSRTWDRTYYEVGPGELFF.